A selection of T cell receptor beta chains follows, all from one sample in a study of CD8 T cells in ankylosing spondylitis. MiXCR was run by TCRdb on the 5' RACE reads, yielding one entry per CDR3 protein. The sample holds roughly 90,000 distinct CDR3 sequences, about 8.3% seen once. The sequenced material came from blood, either unsorted or a sorted T cell fraction (not recorded which). The source of these receptors is a male donor with ankylosing spondylitis or in good health (not recorded which). Both conserved end residues are part of each CDR3. The D gene is left open where the match is weak. Size is omitted from some rows. Given values are once, few, many or a class for expanded clones.

CDR3 length,J gene,D gene,clone size,V gene,CDR3 protein,CDR3 DNA
13,TRBJ1-2,TRBD1,few,TRBV6-2/TRBV6-3,CASSFGTGYGYTF,TGTGCCAGCAGTTTCGGGACAGGCTATGGCTACACCTTC
12,TRBJ1-2,TRBD1,few,TRBV29-1,CSAGQTNYGYTF,TGCAGCGCGGGACAGACTAACTATGGCTACACCTTC
15,TRBJ2-1,-,many,TRBV10-2,CASSDIRGKENEQFF,TGCGCCAGCAGTGATATCCGGGGAAAGGAAAATGAGCAGTTCTTC
16,TRBJ2-2,TRBD2,many,TRBV25-1,CASSFASGINTGELFF,TGTGCCAGCAGTTTTGCTAGCGGGATAAACACCGGGGAGCTGTTTTTT
16,TRBJ2-4,-,many,TRBV12-3/TRBV12-4,CASSLRPGLAKNIQYF,TGTGCCAGCAGCTTACGGCCGGGGTTAGCCAAAAACATTCAGTACTTC
15,TRBJ2-3,TRBD1,many,TRBV24-1,CATSEPGQGVDTQYF,TGTGCCACCAGTGAACCGGGACAGGGGGTGGATACGCAGTATTTT
14,TRBJ1-2,TRBD1,-,TRBV19,CASSTPGQATGYTF,TGTGCCAGTAGTACACCGGGACAGGCAACCGGCTACACCTTC
15,TRBJ2-4,TRBD2,many,TRBV4-2,CASSQGTSGENIQYF,TGTGCCAGCAGCCAAGGGACTAGCGGAGAAAACATTCAGTACTTC
15,TRBJ2-7,-,many,TRBV21-1,CASSTGQGASYEQYF,TGTGCCAGCAGCACGGGACAGGGGGCTAGCTACGAGCAGTACTTC
15,TRBJ2-3,TRBD1,many,TRBV24-1,CATSDFGTGTDTQYF,TGTGCCACCAGTGATTTCGGGACAGGGACAGATACGCAGTATTTT
13,TRBJ1-2,TRBD1,-,TRBV12-3/TRBV12-4,CASSSGGANGYTF,TGTGCCAGCAGCTCAGGGGGCGCAAATGGCTACACCTTC
15,TRBJ2-7,TRBD2,many,TRBV20-1,CSARDWTSGDYEQYF,TGCAGTGCTAGAGATTGGACTAGCGGGGACTACGAGCAGTACTTC
12,TRBJ2-7,-,many,TRBV5-1,CASSPRGEEQYF,TGCGCCAGCAGCCCGCGAGGGGAGGAGCAGTACTTC
19,TRBJ2-3,TRBD2,many,TRBV12-3/TRBV12-4,CASSNGLAGGPSGTDTQYF,TGTGCCAGCAGTAATGGACTAGCGGGAGGGCCCTCGGGCACAGATACGCAGTATTTT
14,TRBJ2-1,TRBD2,-,TRBV7-9,CASSLGVLGLAPFF,TGTGCCAGCAGCTTAGGGGTCCTCGGACTAGCACCGTTCTTC
15,TRBJ2-1,-,many,TRBV18,CASSPSLGAANEQFF,TGTGCCAGCTCACCCTCCCTCGGAGCGGCCAATGAGCAGTTCTTC
12,TRBJ2-1,-,many,TRBV5-1,CASSLWGNEQFF,TGCGCCAGCTCTCTTTGGGGGAATGAGCAGTTCTTC
14,TRBJ2-7,TRBD2,many,TRBV6-2/TRBV6-3,CASSGLAGAYEQYF,TGTGCCAGCAGTGGACTAGCGGGAGCCTACGAGCAGTACTTC
16,TRBJ2-3,TRBD2,few,TRBV7-2,CASSSRSGVPVDTQYF,TGTGCCAGCAGCTCTAGGAGCGGGGTCCCTGTGGATACGCAGTATTTT
17,TRBJ2-3,TRBD1,few,TRBV11-1,CASSFYPGTGGTDTQYF,TGTGCCAGCAGCTTCTATCCTGGGACAGGGGGCACAGATACGCAGTATTTT
15,TRBJ1-5,TRBD1,many,TRBV12-3/TRBV12-4,CASSLAGTGNQPQHF,TGTGCCAGCAGTTTAGCCGGGACAGGGAATCAGCCCCAGCATTTT
15,TRBJ2-7,TRBD1,few,TRBV10-3,CAISGWDRGVDEQYF,TGTGCCATCAGTGGATGGGACAGGGGAGTAGACGAGCAGTACTTC
13,TRBJ1-1,-,many,TRBV4-1,CASSQGAVREAFF,TGCGCCAGCAGCCAAGGGGCGGTAAGGGAAGCTTTCTTT